These T cell receptor beta chains were read from a single sample in a study of vaccination effects on CD4 cells after COVID-19. For these receptors, no antigen is known. The assay was immunoSEQ multiplex PCR, and TCRdb's table has in-frame clones only and misses some. The sample consists of 25,000 to 35,000 clones, 65% to 80% of them appearing once. The material was CD4+ T cells from PBMCs cultured with HCoV-NL63 spike peptides, obtained after COVID-19 vaccination. These receptors all come from a human donor who received a COVID-19 vaccine. Both conserved end residues are part of each CDR3. A D gene is named only where the DNA matches it firmly. Not all rows give a size; the values are once, few, many and, for expanded clones, a class.

CDR3 protein | CDR3 DNA | J gene | clone size | V gene | D gene
CASSVLAGAGTDTQYF | TGTGCCAGCAGCGTCTTAGCGGGAGCCGGCACAGATACGCAGTATTTT | TRBJ2-3 | - | TRBV9 | TRBD2
CASSLVHSSLNTEAFF | TGTGCCAGCAGTTTGGTGCACTCCAGTTTGAACACTGAAGCTTTCTTT | TRBJ1-1 | few | TRBV28 | -
CASSGQGTSNQPQHF | TGTGCCAGTAGCGGACAGGGGACAAGCAATCAGCCCCAGCATTTT | TRBJ1-5 | - | TRBV19 | TRBD1
CASSIVRGGANQPQHF | TGTGCCAGTAGTATCGTTAGAGGGGGCGCGAATCAGCCCCAGCATTTT | TRBJ1-5 | few | TRBV19 | TRBD1
CAISETSAVSGNTIYF | TGTGCCATCAGTGAGACCTCCGCGGTGTCGGGAAACACCATATATTTT | TRBJ1-3 | - | TRBV10-3 | -
CASSENRGTAGANVLTF | TGTGCCAGCAGTGAAAATAGGGGGACAGCTGGGGCCAACGTCCTGACTTTC | TRBJ2-6 | - | TRBV25-1 | TRBD1
CASRGLHNEQFF | TGTGCCAGCAGGGGGCTACACAATGAGCAGTTCTTC | TRBJ2-1 | - | TRBV2 | -
CASSNRANYGYTF | TGTGCCAGTAGTAACAGGGCTAACTATGGCTACACCTTC | TRBJ1-2 | - | TRBV19 | -
CASTAVPGQGSNEKLFF | TGCGCCAGCACCGCAGTCCCGGGACAGGGATCTAATGAAAAACTGTTTTTT | TRBJ1-4 | - | TRBV4-1 | TRBD1
CASSGSGGASNEQFF | TGTGCCAGCAGTGGGAGCGGGGGGGCCTCAAATGAGCAGTTCTTC | TRBJ2-1 | - | TRBV6-4 | TRBD2
CASAPGTKNTEAFF | TGTGCCAGCGCCCCCGGGACAAAAAACACTGAAGCTTTCTTT | TRBJ1-1 | - | TRBV27 | -
CSVEGWETEAFF | TGCAGCGTTGAAGGATGGGAGACTGAAGCTTTCTTT | TRBJ1-1 | - | TRBV29-1 | -
CAISESEETQYF | TGTGCCATCAGTGAGTCGGAAGAGACCCAGTACTTC | TRBJ2-5 | - | TRBV10-3 | -
CASSPRQETQYF | TGTGCCAGCAGCCCCCGACAAGAGACCCAGTACTTC | TRBJ2-5 | - | TRBV13 | -
CASSSGPKQDYGYTF | TGTGCCAGCAGCTCCGGGCCCAAACAGGACTATGGCTACACCTTC | TRBJ1-2 | few | TRBV11-1 | -
CASSLVGTFYNEQFF | TGCGCCAGCAGCTTAGTTGGGACTTTCTACAATGAGCAGTTCTTC | TRBJ2-1 | once | TRBV5-1 | -
CASSLAWGTVSSYEQYF | TGTGCCAGCTCCCTAGCCTGGGGGACGGTCAGCTCCTACGAGCAGTACTTC | TRBJ2-7 | - | TRBV11-2 | -
CASTLTENQPQHF | TGTGCCAGCACCTTAACAGAAAATCAGCCCCAGCATTTT | TRBJ1-5 | - | TRBV6-6 | -
CASSLDQGAKLFF | TGCGCCAGCAGCTTGGATCAGGGGGCAAAACTGTTTTTT | TRBJ1-4 | - | TRBV5-1 | TRBD1
CASSLVAGLAGQETQYF | TGCGCCAGCAGCTTGGTGGCGGGACTAGCGGGACAAGAGACCCAGTACTTC | TRBJ2-5 | - | TRBV5-1 | TRBD2
CASRPGQPSYEQYF | TGTGCCAGCAGACCGGGACAGCCCTCCTACGAGCAGTACTTC | TRBJ2-7 | once | TRBV21-1 | -
CASSTGQGRGRGTEAFF | TGTGCCAGTAGTACGGGACAGGGTAGGGGGAGGGGCACTGAAGCTTTCTTT | TRBJ1-1 | few | TRBV19 | TRBD1
CASSFRPINQPQHF | TGTGCCAGCAGCTTTCGGCCGATCAATCAGCCCCAGCATTTT | TRBJ1-5 | - | TRBV2 | -
CASSRMDRKETQYF | TGTGCCAGCAGCCGCATGGACAGAAAAGAGACCCAGTACTTC | TRBJ2-5 | - | TRBV5-5 | -
CASSLRTGSTEAFF | TGCGCCAGCAGCTTACGGACAGGGAGCACTGAAGCTTTCTTT | TRBJ1-1 | - | TRBV5-1 | TRBD1
CASSIMVGSPLHF | TGTGCCAGTAGTATTATGGTCGGATCACCCCTCCACTTT | TRBJ1-6 | few | TRBV19 | -
CASSQSLGYEQYF | TGTGCCAGCAGCCAATCGCTTGGGTACGAGCAGTACTTC | TRBJ2-7 | - | TRBV16 | -
CAWQTGIGETQYF | TGTGCCTGGCAAACAGGGATTGGGGAGACCCAGTACTTC | TRBJ2-5 | - | TRBV30 | -
CASSRPGTPYNEQFF | TGTGCCAGCAGCCGGCCCGGGACACCCTACAATGAGCAGTTCTTC | TRBJ2-1 | - | TRBV6-6 | -
CASTVSNTEAFF | TGTGCCAGCACTGTCAGTAACACTGAAGCTTTCTTT | TRBJ1-1 | - | TRBV2 | -
CASSQGTVNSPLHF | TGTGCCAGCAGCCAAGGGACAGTGAATTCACCCCTCCACTTT | TRBJ1-6 | - | TRBV3-1/TRBV3-2 | -
CASSLRTAQETQYF | TGTGCCAGCAGCTTGAGGACGGCTCAAGAGACCCAGTACTTC | TRBJ2-5 | - | TRBV5-6 | -
CATSDTGQGALEDTEAFF | TGTGCCACCAGTGATACAGGACAGGGGGCGCTGGAGGACACTGAAGCTTTCTTT | TRBJ1-1 | - | TRBV24-1 | TRBD1
CASSLDREVWGNEKLFF | TGTGCCAGCAGCCTGGACAGGGAGGTGTGGGGAAATGAAAAACTGTTTTTT | TRBJ1-4 | - | TRBV5-5 | TRBD1
CASREGLAVNNEQFF | TGCGCCAGCAGGGAGGGGCTAGCGGTGAACAATGAGCAGTTCTTC | TRBJ2-1 | - | TRBV5-1 | TRBD2
CASSENGFTYEQYF | TGTGCCAGCAGTGAAAATGGGTTTACCTACGAGCAGTACTTC | TRBJ2-7 | once | TRBV6-1 | -
CASSTGQDGMNGYTF | TGTGCCAGCAGCACGGGACAGGACGGAATGAATGGCTACACCTTC | TRBJ1-2 | - | TRBV5-4 | TRBD1
CAIGGTQISGANVLTF | TGTGCCATCGGGGGGACCCAAATCTCTGGGGCCAACGTCCTGACTTTC | TRBJ2-6 | - | TRBV10-3 | -
CAWSVAGFGTEAFF | TGTGCCTGGAGTGTAGCCGGGTTCGGCACTGAAGCTTTCTTT | TRBJ1-1 | once | TRBV30 | -
CASSQGQGADGYTF | TGTGCCAGCAGCCAGGGACAGGGGGCTGATGGCTACACCTTC | TRBJ1-2 | - | TRBV7-9 | TRBD1
CASGGTGNYNEQFF | TGTGCCAGCGGGGGAACAGGCAACTACAATGAGCAGTTCTTC | TRBJ2-1 | - | TRBV6-5 | -
CASSIAHEQFF | TGTGCCAGTAGTATAGCCCATGAGCAGTTCTTC | TRBJ2-1 | - | TRBV19 | -
CASSPIAGGGETQYF | TGTGCCAGCAGCCCAATAGCGGGAGGAGGAGAGACCCAGTACTTC | TRBJ2-5 | - | TRBV4-2 | TRBD2
CASSEGSGGLDYEQYF | TGTGCCAGCAGTGAAGGTTCGGGGGGGCTTGACTACGAGCAGTACTTC | TRBJ2-7 | - | TRBV2 | TRBD2
CASKTRDREYEQYF | TGTGCCAGCAAGACTCGGGACAGGGAGTACGAGCAGTACTTC | TRBJ2-7 | - | TRBV6-5 | TRBD1
CASSKFAGVREQYF | TGTGCCAGCAGCAAATTTGCGGGAGTCCGTGAGCAGTACTTC | TRBJ2-7 | - | TRBV21-1 | -
CASSQGTGRGDEQYF | TGCGCCAGCAGCCAAGGGACGGGGAGGGGGGACGAGCAGTACTTC | TRBJ2-7 | - | TRBV4-1 | -
CASRSGQGHIQPQHF | TGCGCCAGTCGATCGGGACAGGGGCACATTCAGCCCCAGCATTTT | TRBJ1-5 | - | TRBV10-2 | TRBD1
CAIRESSYEQYF | TGCGCCATCCGGGAGTCTTCCTACGAGCAGTACTTC | TRBJ2-7 | - | TRBV10-1 | -
CAISDSGTGVHEQYF | TGTGCCATCAGTGATTCCGGGACAGGGGTCCACGAGCAGTACTTC | TRBJ2-7 | - | TRBV10-3 | TRBD1
CASSPGRGEQYF | TGTGCCAGCTCACCAGGACGGGGAGAGCAGTACTTC | TRBJ2-7 | - | TRBV18 | -
CASSLAGPRYEQYF | TGTGCCAGCAGTTTAGCAGGGCCGAGATACGAGCAGTACTTC | TRBJ2-7 | once | TRBV27 | -
CASSQEHSRNNYGYTF | TGTGCCAGCAGCCAAGAGCACAGTCGAAATAACTATGGCTACACCTTC | TRBJ1-2 | - | TRBV4-2 | -
CASSIRRVSFTDEQYF | TGTGCCAGCAGCATAAGACGGGTTAGCTTTACCGACGAGCAGTACTTC | TRBJ2-7 | - | TRBV9 | -
CASSLGGSYYGYTF | TGCGCCAGCAGCTTGGGCGGATCCTACTATGGCTACACCTTC | TRBJ1-2 | - | TRBV5-1 | -
CASSTGGGSAFF | TGTGCCAGCAGTACCGGCGGGGGTTCGGCTTTCTTT | TRBJ1-1 | - | TRBV6-6 | -
CASSLGSSTDTQYF | TGTGCCAGCAGCTTAGGTAGTAGCACAGATACGCAGTATTTT | TRBJ2-3 | - | TRBV11-3 | -
CAISDNWAVGEQFF | TGTGCCATCAGTGATAATTGGGCAGTAGGTGAGCAGTTCTTC | TRBJ2-1 | - | TRBV10-3 | -
CASSHGQINEKLFF | TGTGCCAGCAGCCACGGACAGATTAATGAAAAACTGTTTTTT | TRBJ1-4 | - | TRBV5-5 | -
CASGQGTPYGYTF | TGTGCTAGTGGACAGGGGACCCCCTATGGCTACACCTTC | TRBJ1-2 | few | TRBV12-5 | TRBD1